In this sample, the clone carrying this T cell receptor beta chain turned up a few times. Its specificity is unknown. V lost 7 bases and J 3 bases, leaving 8 bases between the germline ends. The CDR3 loop spans 11 amino acids. Germline V gene data show CDR1 as SQVTM and CDR2 as ANQGSEA. One entry per CDR3 protein results from TCRdb running MiXCR on the 5' RACE reads. The table has 250,000 to 300,000 distinct CDR3 sequences, around 15% seen once. This entry is derived from a study of T-cell memory formation after mild COVID-19. Study conclusions and caveats: Memory cells collected pre-infection included some clones that later responded, suggesting cross-reactive memory joined. CD4+ contracting clones were found mainly in CM and EM, and CD8+ ones in EMRA.

This clonotype was obtained from a man between 18 and 35 years old who had mild COVID-19 (a few samples of this study predate the infection). Cell type and time point are not known. The chain couples TRBV29-1 to TRBJ2-3; D is possibly TRBD2 (5 bases). What was sequenced was PBMCs or a T cell subset sorted from them (not recorded which). The chain's CDR3 is CSGSGTDTQYF. The CDR3 coding sequence is TGCAGCGGCTCGGGGACAGATACGCAGTATTTT.